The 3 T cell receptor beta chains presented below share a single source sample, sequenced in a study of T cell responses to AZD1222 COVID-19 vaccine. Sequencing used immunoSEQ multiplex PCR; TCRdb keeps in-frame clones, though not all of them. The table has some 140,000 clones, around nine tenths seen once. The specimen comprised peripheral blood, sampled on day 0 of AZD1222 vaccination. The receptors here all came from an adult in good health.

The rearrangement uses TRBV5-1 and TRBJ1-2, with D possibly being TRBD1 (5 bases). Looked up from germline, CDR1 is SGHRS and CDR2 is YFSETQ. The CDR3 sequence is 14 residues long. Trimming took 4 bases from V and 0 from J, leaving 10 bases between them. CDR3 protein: CASSASTANYGYTF. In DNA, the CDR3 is TGCGCCAGCAGCGCTTCGACAGCTAACTATGGCTACACCTTC.

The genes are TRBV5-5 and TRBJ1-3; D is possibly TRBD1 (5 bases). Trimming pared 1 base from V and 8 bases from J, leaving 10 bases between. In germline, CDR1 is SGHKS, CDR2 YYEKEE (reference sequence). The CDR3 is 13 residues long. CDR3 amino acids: CASSLSGGDTIYF. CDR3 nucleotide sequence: TGTGCCAGCAGCTTGTCCGGGGGGGACACCATATATTTT.

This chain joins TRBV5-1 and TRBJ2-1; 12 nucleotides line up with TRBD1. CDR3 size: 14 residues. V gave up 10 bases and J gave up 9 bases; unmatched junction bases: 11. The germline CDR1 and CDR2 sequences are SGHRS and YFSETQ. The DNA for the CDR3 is TGCGCCTCTTTCCTGGGGACAGGGGGCGGTGAGCAGTTCTTC. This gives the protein CASFLGTGGGEQFF.